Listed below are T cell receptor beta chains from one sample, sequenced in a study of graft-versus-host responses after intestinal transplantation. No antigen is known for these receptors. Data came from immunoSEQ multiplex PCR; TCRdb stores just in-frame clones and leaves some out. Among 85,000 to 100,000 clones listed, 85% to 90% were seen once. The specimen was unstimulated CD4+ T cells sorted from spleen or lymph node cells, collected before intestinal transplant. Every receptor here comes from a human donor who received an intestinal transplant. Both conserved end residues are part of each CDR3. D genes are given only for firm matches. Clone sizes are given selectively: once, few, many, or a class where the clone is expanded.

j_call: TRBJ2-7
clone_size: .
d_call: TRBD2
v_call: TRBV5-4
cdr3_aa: CASSLAGVRGNEQYF
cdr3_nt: TGTGCCAGCAGCTTGGCGGGGGTGCGGGGGAACGAGCAGTACTTC

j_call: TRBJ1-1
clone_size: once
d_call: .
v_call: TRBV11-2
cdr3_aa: CASSPSPEGNTEAFF
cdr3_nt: TGTGCCAGCAGCCCATCTCCTGAGGGGAACACTGAAGCTTTCTTT

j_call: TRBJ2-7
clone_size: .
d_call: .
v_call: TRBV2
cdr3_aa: CASRGAYEQYF
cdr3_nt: TGTGCCAGCAGGGGGGCTTACGAGCAGTACTTC

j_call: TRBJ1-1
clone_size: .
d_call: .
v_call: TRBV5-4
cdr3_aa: CASSLAENTEAFF
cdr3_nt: TGTGCCAGCAGCTTGGCAGAGAACACTGAAGCTTTCTTT

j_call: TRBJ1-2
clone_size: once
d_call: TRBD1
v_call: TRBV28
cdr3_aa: CASSSSGQGPNYGYTF
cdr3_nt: TGTGCCAGCAGTTCCTCCGGACAGGGACCTAACTATGGCTACACCTTC

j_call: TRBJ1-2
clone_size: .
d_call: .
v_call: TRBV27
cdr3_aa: CASSTSGLPYGYTF
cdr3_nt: TGTGCCAGCAGTACCTCAGGGCTTCCCTATGGCTACACCTTC

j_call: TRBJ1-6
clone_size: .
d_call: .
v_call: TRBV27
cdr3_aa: CASSPHSSYNSPLHF
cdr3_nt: TGTGCCAGCAGTCCCCATAGCTCCTATAATTCACCCCTCCACTTT

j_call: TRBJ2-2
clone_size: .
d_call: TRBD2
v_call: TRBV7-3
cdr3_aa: CASSLIVRPGTIATGELFF
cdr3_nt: TGTGCCAGCAGCTTAATCGTTCGTCCGGGGACTATAGCCACCGGGGAGCTGTTTTTT

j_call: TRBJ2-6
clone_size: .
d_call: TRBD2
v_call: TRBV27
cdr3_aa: CASSLSRGVGGGVGPGANVLTF
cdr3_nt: TGTGCCAGCAGTTTATCCAGAGGGGTTGGCGGGGGGGTAGGACCTGGGGCCAACGTCCTGACTTTC

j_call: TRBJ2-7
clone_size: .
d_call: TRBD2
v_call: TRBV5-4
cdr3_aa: CASSPTSGSFPVRLEQYF
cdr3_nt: TGTGCCAGCAGCCCCACTAGCGGGTCATTCCCCGTCCGCCTGGAGCAGTACTTC

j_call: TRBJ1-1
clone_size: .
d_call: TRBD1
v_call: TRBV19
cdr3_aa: CASRPGTGMNTEAFF
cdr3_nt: TGTGCCAGCCGTCCCGGGACAGGGATGAACACTGAAGCTTTCTTT

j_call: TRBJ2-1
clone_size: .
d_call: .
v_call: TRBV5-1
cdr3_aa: CASSLVVAGPNEQFF
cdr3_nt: TGCGCCAGCAGCTTGGTAGTGGCGGGGCCCAATGAGCAGTTCTTC

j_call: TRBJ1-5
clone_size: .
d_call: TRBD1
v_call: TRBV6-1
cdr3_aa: CASSERGGQGAFSNQPQHF
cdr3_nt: TGTGCCAGCAGTGAAAGGGGGGGACAGGGGGCCTTTAGCAATCAGCCCCAGCATTTT

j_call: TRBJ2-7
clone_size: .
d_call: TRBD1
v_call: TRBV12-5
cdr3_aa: CASGLGTGGVYEQYF
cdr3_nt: TGTGCTAGTGGTTTGGGGACAGGGGGCGTCTACGAGCAGTACTTC

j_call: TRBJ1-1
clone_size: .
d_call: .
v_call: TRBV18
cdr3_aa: CASSPEVRVNTEAFF
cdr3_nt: TGTGCCAGCTCGCCCGAAGTACGGGTGAACACTGAAGCTTTCTTT

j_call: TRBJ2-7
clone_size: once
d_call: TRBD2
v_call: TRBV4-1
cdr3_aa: CASSQGTSGGSYEQYF
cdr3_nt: TGCGCCAGCAGCCAAGGGACTAGCGGGGGTTCGTACGAGCAGTACTTC

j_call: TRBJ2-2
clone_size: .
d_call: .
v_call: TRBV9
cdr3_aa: CASSVVPGGELFF
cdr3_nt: TGTGCCAGCAGCGTAGTGCCCGGCGGGGAGCTGTTTTTT

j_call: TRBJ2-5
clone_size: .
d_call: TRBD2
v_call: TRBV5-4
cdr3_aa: CASSPPGLEGWETQYF
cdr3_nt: TGTGCCAGCAGCCCGCCGGGACTAGAAGGGTGGGAGACCCAGTACTTC

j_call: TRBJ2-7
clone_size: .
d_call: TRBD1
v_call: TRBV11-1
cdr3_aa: CATGTGATYEQYF
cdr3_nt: TGTGCCACAGGGACAGGGGCCACCTACGAGCAGTACTTC

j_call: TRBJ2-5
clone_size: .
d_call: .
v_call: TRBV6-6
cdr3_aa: CASRPGGPQETQYF
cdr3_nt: TGTGCCAGCAGACCCGGGGGGCCCCAAGAGACCCAGTACTTC

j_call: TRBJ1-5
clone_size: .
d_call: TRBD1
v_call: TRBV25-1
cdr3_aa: CASSGTGRFDQPQHF
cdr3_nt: TGTGCCAGCTCCGGGACAGGCCGTTTCGATCAGCCCCAGCATTTT

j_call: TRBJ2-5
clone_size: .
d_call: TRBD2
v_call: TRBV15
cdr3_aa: CATTGGGVLGETQYF
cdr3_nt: TGTGCCACGACGGGCGGGGGGGTCCTTGGAGAGACCCAGTACTTC

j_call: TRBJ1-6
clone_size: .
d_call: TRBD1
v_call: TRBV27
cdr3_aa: CASRGDRGNSPLHF
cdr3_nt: TGTGCCAGCAGGGGGGACAGGGGCAATTCACCCCTCCACTTT

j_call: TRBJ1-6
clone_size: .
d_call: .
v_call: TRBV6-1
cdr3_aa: CASIGGWNYNSPLHF
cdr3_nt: TGTGCCAGCATCGGCGGCTGGAATTATAATTCACCCCTCCACTTT

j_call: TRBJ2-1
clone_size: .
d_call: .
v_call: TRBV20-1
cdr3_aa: CSVLQEYEQFF
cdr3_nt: TGCAGTGTTCTACAGGAGTATGAGCAGTTCTTC

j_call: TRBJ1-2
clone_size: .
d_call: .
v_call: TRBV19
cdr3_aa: CASSIRGPSSNYGYTF
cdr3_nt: TGTGCCAGTAGTATTAGGGGTCCTTCGTCTAACTATGGCTACACCTTC

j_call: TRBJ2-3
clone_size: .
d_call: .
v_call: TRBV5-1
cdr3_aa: CASSLAGTDTQYF
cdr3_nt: TGCGCCAGCAGCTTGGCCGGCACAGATACGCAGTATTTT

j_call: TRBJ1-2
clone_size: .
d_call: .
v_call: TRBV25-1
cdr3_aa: CASTKRANGYTF
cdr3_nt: TGTGCCAGCACCAAAAGAGCAAATGGCTACACCTTC

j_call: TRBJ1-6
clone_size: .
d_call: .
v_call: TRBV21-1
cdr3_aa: CASSTVKINDPGGKSPLHF
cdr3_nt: TGTGCCAGCAGCACCGTCAAAATAAATGACCCCGGGGGGAAGTCACCCCTCCACTTT

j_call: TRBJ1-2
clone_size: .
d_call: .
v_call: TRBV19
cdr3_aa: CASGPYGYTF
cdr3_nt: TGTGCCAGTGGCCCCTATGGCTACACCTTC

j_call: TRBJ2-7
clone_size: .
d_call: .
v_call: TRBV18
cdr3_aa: CASSPGGFDEQYF
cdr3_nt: TGTGCCAGCTCACCCGGCGGATTCGACGAGCAGTACTTC

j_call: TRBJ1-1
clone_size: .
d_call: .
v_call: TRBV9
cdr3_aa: CASSPSIPGSNTEAFF
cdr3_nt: TGTGCCAGCAGCCCATCAATCCCAGGTTCTAACACTGAAGCTTTCTTT

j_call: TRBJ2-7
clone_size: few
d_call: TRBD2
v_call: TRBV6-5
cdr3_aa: CASTLTSGGTYEQYF
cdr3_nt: TGTGCCAGCACCCTCACTAGCGGGGGGACCTACGAGCAGTACTTC

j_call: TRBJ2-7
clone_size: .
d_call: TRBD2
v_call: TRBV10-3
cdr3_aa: CAIRGITGLAAEQYF
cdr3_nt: TGTGCCATCAGGGGAATAACGGGACTAGCAGCCGAGCAGTACTTC

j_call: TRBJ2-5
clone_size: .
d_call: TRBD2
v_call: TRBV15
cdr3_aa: CATSRPSGGSGETQYF
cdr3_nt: TGTGCCACCAGCAGACCTAGCGGGGGGTCGGGAGAGACCCAGTACTTC

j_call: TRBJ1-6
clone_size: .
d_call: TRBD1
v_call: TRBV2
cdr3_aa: CASSDTGGRSPLHF
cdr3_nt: TGTGCCAGCAGTGACACAGGGGGGAGGTCACCCCTCCACTTT

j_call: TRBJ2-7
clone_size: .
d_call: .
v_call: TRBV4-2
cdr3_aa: CASSQVSGAYEQYF
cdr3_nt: TGTGCCAGCAGCCAAGTCTCGGGGGCCTACGAGCAGTACTTC

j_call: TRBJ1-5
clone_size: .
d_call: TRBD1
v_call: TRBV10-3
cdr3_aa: CAISSDRASNQPQHF
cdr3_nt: TGTGCCATCAGCTCGGACAGGGCGAGCAATCAGCCCCAGCATTTT

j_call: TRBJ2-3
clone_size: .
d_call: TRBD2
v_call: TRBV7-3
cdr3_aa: CASSLQAGDTDTQYF
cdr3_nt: TGTGCCAGCAGCTTACAAGCGGGGGACACAGATACGCAGTATTTT

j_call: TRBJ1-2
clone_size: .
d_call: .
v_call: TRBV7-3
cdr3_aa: CASSLNGVGYTF
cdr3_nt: TGTGCCAGCAGCTTGAACGGTGTCGGCTACACCTTC

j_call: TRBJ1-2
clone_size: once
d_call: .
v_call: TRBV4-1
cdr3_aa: CASSQTGRYTF
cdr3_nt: TGCGCCAGCAGCCAGACAGGTCGCTACACCTTC

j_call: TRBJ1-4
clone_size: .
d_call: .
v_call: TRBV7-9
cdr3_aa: CASSHQGGKLFF
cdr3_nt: TGTGCCAGCAGCCACCAGGGCGGCAAACTGTTTTTT

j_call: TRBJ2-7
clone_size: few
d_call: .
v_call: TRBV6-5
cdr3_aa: CASQAQGEQYF
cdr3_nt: TGTGCCAGCCAGGCCCAGGGCGAGCAGTACTTC

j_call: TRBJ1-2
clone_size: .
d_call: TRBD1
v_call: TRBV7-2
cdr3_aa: CASSLVQGAYGYTF
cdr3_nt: TGTGCCAGCAGCTTGGTTCAGGGGGCCTATGGCTACACCTTC

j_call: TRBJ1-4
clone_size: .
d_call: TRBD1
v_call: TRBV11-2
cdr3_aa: CASSSPGTGSEKLFF
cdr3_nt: TGTGCCAGCAGCTCCCCGGGGACAGGGTCTGAAAAACTGTTTTTT

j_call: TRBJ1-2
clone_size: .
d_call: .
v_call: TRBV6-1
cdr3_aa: CASRAGGYGYTF
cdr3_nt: TGTGCCAGCAGGGCCGGGGGCTATGGCTACACCTTC

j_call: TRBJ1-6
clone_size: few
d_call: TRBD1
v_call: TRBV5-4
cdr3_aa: CASSEDRGRLPLHF
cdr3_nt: TGTGCCAGCAGCGAGGACAGGGGGAGGCTGCCCCTCCACTTT

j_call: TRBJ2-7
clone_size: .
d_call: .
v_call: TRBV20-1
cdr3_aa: CSARISYEQYF
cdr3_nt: TGCAGTGCTAGAATATCCTACGAGCAGTACTTC

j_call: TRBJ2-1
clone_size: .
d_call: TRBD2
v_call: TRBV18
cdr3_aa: CASSLASGTLGNEQFF
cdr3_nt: TGTGCCAGCTCACTGGCTAGCGGGACTCTGGGGAATGAGCAGTTCTTC

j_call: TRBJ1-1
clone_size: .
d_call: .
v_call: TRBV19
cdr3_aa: CASSYRVHNTEAFF
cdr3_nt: TGTGCCAGTAGTTACAGGGTCCACAACACTGAAGCTTTCTTT

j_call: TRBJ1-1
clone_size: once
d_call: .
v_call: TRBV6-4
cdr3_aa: CASRAPRGRGTEAFF
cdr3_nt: TGTGCCAGCAGGGCCCCGAGAGGGCGGGGAACTGAAGCTTTCTTT

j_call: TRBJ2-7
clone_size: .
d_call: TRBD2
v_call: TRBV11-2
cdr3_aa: CASSLLAAYEQYF
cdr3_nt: TGTGCCAGCAGCTTACTAGCGGCCTACGAGCAGTACTTC